One sample yielded the 25 T cell receptor beta chains listed below, sequenced in a study of vaccination effects on CD4 cells after COVID-19. No antigens are known for them. The repertoire was sequenced with immunoSEQ multiplex PCR; TCRdb's copy has only in-frame clones and lacks some. Of 70,000 to 95,000 clones listed, roughly 74% are singletons. Under the ViraFEST assay, PBMC were stimulated with viral peptide pools so that antigen-specific CD4+ T cells expanded. Sequencing was performed afterwards. On day 10 of culture, CD4+ T cells were separated out. The sequences come from CD4+ T cells from PBMCs cultured with HCoV-229E spike peptides, collected before COVID-19 vaccination. These receptors were obtained from a human donor who received a COVID-19 vaccine.

The table lists this clone with a few counts. V is TRBV6-4 and J is TRBJ2-5; 11 positions agree with TRBD2. Germline V CDR1 and CDR2: MRHNA, SNTAGT. V was pared by 6 bases and J by 5 bases, with 8 bases of the junction left unmatched. The CDR3 is made up of 15 amino acids. The CDR3 loop reads CASSALAGGRETQYF. The CDR3, as DNA: TGTGCCAGCAGCGCCCTAGCGGGGGGTCGGGAGACCCAGTACTTC.

The genes are TRBV20-1 and TRBJ1-1, with D maybe TRBD1 (5 bases). Trimming shortened V by 3 bases and J by 7 bases, and 21 bases separated the two germline ends. From germline, CDR1 is DFQATT and CDR2 SNEGSKA (reference sequence). This CDR3 is 15 amino acids long. CDR3 nucleotides: TGCAGTGCTAGTCGGAGAGGGCGGGGAGGGGATGAAGCTTTCTTT. This codes for CSASRRGRGGDEAFF.

This clone appeared a few times. This rearrangement joins TRBV9 to TRBJ2-3; D not resolved. CDR3 length: 14 amino acids. From germline, CDR1 is SGDLS and CDR2 YYNGEE. The V and J ends lost 3 bases and 4 bases respectively, with 12 bases between them. The CDR3 sequence is CASSAALLPDTQYF. The DNA for the CDR3 is TGTGCCAGCAGCGCCGCTCTTCTCCCAGATACGCAGTATTTT.

This clone was seen a few times. This chain links TRBV7-2 with TRBJ1-5, with 7 bases matching TRBD1. CDR1 is SGHTA, CDR2 FQGNSA, per germline. Trimming took 5 bases from V and 6 from J; bases not matched to a gene: 4. The CDR3 extends over 13 amino acids. The CDR3, as DNA: TGTGCCAGCAGCCGACAGGGAGGTCAGCCCCAGCATTTT. Translated: CASSRQGGQPQHF.

This sequence joins TRBV2 and TRBJ1-1; 7 bases map to TRBD1. V lost 8 bases and J lost 1; bases outside the gene matches: 4. This CDR3 region has 13 residues. CDR1 is SNHLY and CDR2 is FYNNEI in the germline V gene. CDR3 sequence reads: CASVRQGNTEAFF. The CDR3 DNA reads TGTGCCAGCGTGAGACAGGGGAACACTGAAGCTTTCTTT.

This clone was counted only a few times. The chain joins TRBV24-1 to TRBJ2-1; D is possibly TRBD1 or TRBD2 (6 bases each). This CDR3 spans 16 amino acids. Germline V gene sequence: CDR1 KGHDR, CDR2 SFDVKD. Trimming pared 4 bases from V and 4 bases from J, leaving 16 bases between. CDR3 loop: CATSDPTGGIYNEQFF. DNA of the CDR3: TGTGCCACCAGTGACCCGACAGGCGGGATTTACAATGAGCAGTTCTTC.

CDR3 sequence reads: CASSLRVNYGYTF. CDR3 DNA sequence: TGTGCCAGCAGCTTAAGGGTCAACTATGGCTACACCTTC. This rearrangement joins TRBV5-4 to TRBJ1-2; no clear D gene. The CDR3 is 13 residues long. CDR1 is SGHNT, CDR2 YYREEE, per germline (reference sequence). V shed 2 bases and J shed 2 bases, with 7 bases lying between them.

CDR3 nucleotide sequence: TGTGCCAGCAGTCGATACTCGGGGGAGGGTCAAGAGACCCAGTACTTC. This encodes CASSRYSGEGQETQYF. The rearrangement joins TRBV6-2 or TRBV6-3 to TRBJ2-5; 7 bases map to TRBD2. CDR3 length: 16 amino acids. Losses at the gene ends were 5 bases for V and 2 bases for J; bases not matched to a gene: 11. Germline CDR1 reads MNHEY; CDR2 reads SVGEGT.

This clone was observed a handful of times. The V and J genes are TRBV27 and TRBJ2-1; D remains unclear. V was trimmed by 6 bases and J by 3 bases, leaving 12 bases between them. CDR3 length equals 14 residues. The germline V gene has CDR1 MNHEY and CDR2 SMNVEV (reference sequence). In DNA, the CDR3 is TGTGCCAGCAGGTCTTTTGAGTACTACAATGAGCAGTTCTTC. It yields the protein CASRSFEYYNEQFF.

This rearrangement joins TRBV6-5 to TRBJ1-3, with D perhaps TRBD1 (5 bases). CDR3 length: 15 residues. V dropped 5 bases and J dropped 0 bases, with 11 bases sitting between them. Germline V gives CDR1 MNHEY, CDR2 SVGAGI. CDR3 in DNA: TGTGCCAGCAGTCGGGACGGGAGCTCTGGAAACACCATATATTTT. It yields the protein CASSRDGSSGNTIYF.

The chain has TRBV3-1 (or the pseudogene TRBV3-2) and TRBJ2-5; D possibly corresponds to TRBD2 (6 bases). Trimming shortened V by 1 base and J by 5 bases, and 11 bases separated the two germline ends. Germline V lookup: CDR1 LGHDT, CDR2 YNNKEL (reference sequence). The CDR3 is made up of 14 amino acids. DNA of the CDR3: TGTGCCAGCAGCCAAGTACGGGGGTGGGAGACCCAGTACTTC. Its protein is CASSQVRGWETQYF.

As to this clone: The same CDR3 is also encoded by other DNA sequences in this sample. The rearrangement links TRBV6-5 to TRBJ1-1, with D hard to call. V lost 5 bases and J 1 base, leaving 11 bases between the germline ends. CDR1 MNHEY and CDR2 SVGAGI come from the germline V gene. The CDR3 totals 14 residues. The CDR3 sequence is CASSTVAANTEAFF. The CDR3 DNA reads TGTGCCAGCAGTACGGTGGCGGCGAACACTGAAGCTTTCTTT.

V usage is TRBV6-2 or TRBV6-3 and J usage is TRBJ1-6, with 7 bases identical to TRBD1. Germline V CDR1 and CDR2: MNHEY, SVGEGT. The CDR3 totals 13 residues. The V gene end was trimmed by 4 bases and the J gene end by 8 bases; junction bases not matched to a gene: 2. The CDR3 loop is CASSSQGYSPLHF. The CDR3 DNA sequence: TGTGCCAGCAGTTCACAGGGGTATTCACCCCTCCACTTT.

The chain uses TRBV2 and TRBJ2-2, with no clear D. Germline CDR1 reads SNHLY; CDR2 reads FYNNEI. The CDR3 is made up of 14 amino acids. V was cut by 7 bases and J by 5 bases, with 14 bases left in between. The CDR3 here is CASKSRVGTGELFF. CDR3 DNA: TGTGCCAGCAAATCAAGGGTGGGGACCGGGGAGCTGTTTTTT. The full variable domain, completed using reference TRBV2 and TRBJ2-2, is EPEVTQTPSHQVTQMGQEVILRCVPISNHLYFYWYRQILGQKVEFLVSFYNNEISEKSEIFDDQFSVERPDGSNFTLKIRSTKLEDSAMYFCASKSRVGTGELFFGEGSRLTVL.

The genes are TRBV7-2 and TRBJ1-5; 9 nucleotides match TRBD1. V trimming: 4 bases; J trimming: 2 bases; junction bases outside the gene matches: 3. Germline lookup yields CDR1 SGHTA and CDR2 FQGNSA. CDR3 length: 15 residues. Here the CDR3 reads CASSSRQGGNQPQHF. In DNA, the CDR3 is TGTGCCAGCAGCTCCCGACAGGGGGGCAATCAGCCCCAGCATTTT.

The chain recombines TRBV6-5 with TRBJ2-3; tentatively, D is TRBD1 or TRBD2 (5 bases each). V lost 0 bases and J 5 bases, leaving 15 bases between the germline ends. Germline values: CDR1 MNHEY, CDR2 SVGAGI. This CDR3 has 16 residues. The CDR3 loop is CASSYSGTFGGDTQYF. The CDR3 nucleotides are TGTGCCAGCAGTTACTCGGGGACGTTTGGGGGAGATACGCAGTATTTT.

The chain recombines TRBV3-1 (or the pseudogene TRBV3-2) with TRBJ2-2; TRBD2 agrees at 8 bases. Germline V gene lookup returns CDR1 LGHDT and CDR2 YNNKEL (reference sequence). Trimming at V came to 4 bases and at J to 2 bases, leaving 3 bases not matched to a gene. This CDR3 is built from 15 residues. Here the CDR3 reads CASSLGTRNTGELFF. The CDR3 nucleotides are TGTGCCAGCAGCCTCGGGACTAGAAACACCGGGGAGCTGTTTTTT.

V usage is TRBV30 and J usage is TRBJ1-1, with D unresolved. Germline V gene lookup returns CDR1 GTSNPN and CDR2 SVGIG (reference sequence). Trimming removed 0 bases at V and 1 base at J, with 6 bases between. CDR3 length equals 13 residues. The chain's CDR3 is CAWSVMENTEAFF. DNA of the CDR3: TGTGCCTGGAGTGTAATGGAGAACACTGAAGCTTTCTTT. Drawing the rest from reference TRBV30 and TRBJ1-1, the complete variable domain is SQTIHQWPATLVQPVGSPLSLECTVEGTSNPNLYWYRQAAGRGLQLLFYSVGIGQISSEVPQNLSASRPQDRQFILSSKKLLLSDSGFYLCAWSVMENTEAFFGQGTRLTVV.

The rearrangement joins TRBV5-4 to TRBJ2-4; D may match TRBD1 or TRBD2 (6 bases each). This CDR3 contains 13 residues. CDR1 SGHNT and CDR2 YYREEE come from the germline V gene (reference sequence). Trimming left V 2 bases short and J 9 bases short, with 12 bases between. Here the CDR3 DNA reads TGTGCCAGCAGCTTCGATGAGGGGGGCATTCAGTACTTC. This sequence encodes CASSFDEGGIQYF.

This chain connects TRBV30 to TRBJ1-2; 8 positions match TRBD1. This CDR3 has 16 residues. Trimming cost V 2 bases and J 6 bases; bases outside gene matches: 14. The germline V gene encodes CDR1 GTSNPN and CDR2 SVGIG (reference sequence). The CDR3 is CAWSNRGGYQIDGYTF. DNA for the CDR3: TGTGCCTGGAGTAACAGGGGGGGCTATCAGATCGATGGCTACACCTTC.

This chain joins TRBV3-1 (or the pseudogene TRBV3-2) and TRBJ2-3; the match to TRBD1 covers 9 bases. This CDR3 has 15 amino acids. Looked up from germline, CDR1 is LGHDT and CDR2 is YNNKEL (reference sequence). With 3 bases clipped from V and 2 bases from J, the junction kept 3 bases outside the gene matches. CDR3 sequence: CASSHRDRVTDTQYF. CDR3 DNA sequence: TGTGCCAGCAGCCACCGGGACAGGGTCACAGATACGCAGTATTTT.

The chain uses TRBV9 and TRBJ1-1; D uncertain. This CDR3 region has 13 residues. Per the germline V gene, CDR1 is SGDLS and CDR2 is YYNGEE. V was pared by 3 bases and J by 0 bases, with 6 bases between. The chain's CDR3 is CASSDSLNTEAFF. CDR3 nucleotide sequence: TGTGCCAGCAGCGACAGTCTGAACACTGAAGCTTTCTTT.

The chain combines TRBV30 with TRBJ1-1; D gene unclear. V lost 0 bases and J 0 bases, leaving 5 bases between the germline ends. The CDR3 runs 13 residues. Germline V CDR1 and CDR2: GTSNPN, SVGIG (reference sequence). The CDR3 spells CAWSVQLNTEAFF. CDR3 nucleotide sequence: TGTGCCTGGAGTGTACAGCTGAACACTGAAGCTTTCTTT. Together with reference TRBV30 and TRBJ1-1, the CDR3 gives the full variable domain: SQTIHQWPATLVQPVGSPLSLECTVEGTSNPNLYWYRQAAGRGLQLLFYSVGIGQISSEVPQNLSASRPQDRQFILSSKKLLLSDSGFYLCAWSVQLNTEAFFGQGTRLTVV.

CDR3 sequence reads: CASRLALGGGITRQETQYF. Here the CDR3 DNA reads TGTGCAAGTCGCTTAGCGCTAGGGGGGGGAATAACACGACAAGAGACCCAGTACTTC. The rearrangement joins TRBV12-2 to TRBJ2-5; the DNA was not compared with TRBD2, the D call given in the table. TRBV12-2 is noted as a pseudogene. This CDR3 is built from 19 residues.

This clone has more than one count but fewer than ten. The J gene is TRBJ2-7, the V gene TRBV5-1, with D perhaps matching TRBD1 (5 bases). From germline, CDR1 is SGHRS and CDR2 YFSETQ. This CDR3 has 16 amino acids. The V gene lost 2 bases and the J gene lost 4 bases, with 19 bases spanning the gap. The DNA for the CDR3 is TGCGCCAGCAGCTTACGATTCGGCAGGGCGTCTTACGAGCAGTACGTC. Its protein is CASSLRFGRASYEQYV.